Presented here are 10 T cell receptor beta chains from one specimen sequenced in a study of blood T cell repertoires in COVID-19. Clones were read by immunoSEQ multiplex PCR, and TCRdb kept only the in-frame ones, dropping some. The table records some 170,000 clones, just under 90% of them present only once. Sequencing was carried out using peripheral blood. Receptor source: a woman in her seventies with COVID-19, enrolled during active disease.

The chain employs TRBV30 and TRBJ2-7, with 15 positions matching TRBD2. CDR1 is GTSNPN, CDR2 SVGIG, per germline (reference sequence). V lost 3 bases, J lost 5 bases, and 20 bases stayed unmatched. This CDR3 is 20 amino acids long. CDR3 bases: TGTGCCTGGAGGACGGCCCCGGGACTAGCGGGAGGCTCCTCTTGGGACGAGCAGTACTTC. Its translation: CAWRTAPGLAGGSSWDEQYF.

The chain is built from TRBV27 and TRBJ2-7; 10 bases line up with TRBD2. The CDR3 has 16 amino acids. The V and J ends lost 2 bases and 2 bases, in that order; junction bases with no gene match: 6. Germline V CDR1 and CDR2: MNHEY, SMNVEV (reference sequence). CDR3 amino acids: CASSLGSGRPPYEQYF. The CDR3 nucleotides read TGTGCCAGCAGTTTAGGTAGCGGGAGGCCCCCCTACGAGCAGTACTTC.

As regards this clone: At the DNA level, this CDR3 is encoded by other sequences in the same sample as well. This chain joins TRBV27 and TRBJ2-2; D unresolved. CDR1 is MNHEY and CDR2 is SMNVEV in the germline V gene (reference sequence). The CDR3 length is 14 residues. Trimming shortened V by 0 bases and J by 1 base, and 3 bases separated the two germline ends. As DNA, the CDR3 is TGTGCCAGCAGTTTATCCCGGAACACCGGGGAGCTGTTTTTT. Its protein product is CASSLSRNTGELFF.

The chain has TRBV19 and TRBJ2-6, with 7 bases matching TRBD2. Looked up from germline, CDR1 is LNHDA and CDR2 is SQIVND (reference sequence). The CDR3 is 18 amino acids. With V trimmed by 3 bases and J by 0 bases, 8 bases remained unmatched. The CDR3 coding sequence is TGTGCCAGTAGTATCGCAGCGGGACTAAGCTCTGGGGCCAACGTCCTGACTTTC. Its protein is CASSIAAGLSSGANVLTF.

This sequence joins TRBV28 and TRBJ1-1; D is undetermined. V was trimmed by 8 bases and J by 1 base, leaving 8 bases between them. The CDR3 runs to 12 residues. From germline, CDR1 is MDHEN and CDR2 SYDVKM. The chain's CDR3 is CASYSPNTEAFF. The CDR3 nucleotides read TGTGCCAGCTACAGCCCGAACACTGAAGCTTTCTTT.

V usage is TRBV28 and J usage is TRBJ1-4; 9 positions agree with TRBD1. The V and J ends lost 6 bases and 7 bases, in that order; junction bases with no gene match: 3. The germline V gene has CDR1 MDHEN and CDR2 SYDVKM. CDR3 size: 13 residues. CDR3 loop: CASRTGGIEKLFF. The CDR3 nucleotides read TGTGCCAGCAGGACAGGGGGGATTGAAAAACTGTTTTTT.

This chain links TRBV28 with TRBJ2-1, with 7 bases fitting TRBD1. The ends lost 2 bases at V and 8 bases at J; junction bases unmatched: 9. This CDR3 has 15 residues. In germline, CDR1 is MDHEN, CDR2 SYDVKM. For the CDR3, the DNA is TGTGCCAGCAGTTTACAATCGACAGGGTATTATGAGCAGTTCTTC. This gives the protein CASSLQSTGYYEQFF.

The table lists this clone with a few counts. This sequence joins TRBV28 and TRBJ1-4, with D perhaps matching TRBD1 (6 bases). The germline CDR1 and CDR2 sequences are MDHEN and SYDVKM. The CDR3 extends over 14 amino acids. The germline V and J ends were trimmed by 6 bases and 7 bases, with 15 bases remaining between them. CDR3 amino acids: CASRPGGAAEKLFF. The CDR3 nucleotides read TGTGCCAGCAGGCCGGGGGGGGCTGCTGAAAAACTGTTTTTT.

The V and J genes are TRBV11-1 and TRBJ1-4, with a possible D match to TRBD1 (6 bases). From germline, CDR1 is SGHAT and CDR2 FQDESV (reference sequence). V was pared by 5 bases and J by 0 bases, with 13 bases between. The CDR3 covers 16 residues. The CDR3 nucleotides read TGTGCCAGCAGCCCTGGACAGACTCCAACTAATGAAAAACTGTTTTTT. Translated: CASSPGQTPTNEKLFF.

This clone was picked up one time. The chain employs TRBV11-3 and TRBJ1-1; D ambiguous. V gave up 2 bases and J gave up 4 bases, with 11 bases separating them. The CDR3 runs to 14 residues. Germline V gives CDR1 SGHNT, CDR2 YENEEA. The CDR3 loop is CASSLRTEGTEAFF. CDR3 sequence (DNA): TGTGCCAGCAGCTTAAGGACGGAGGGCACTGAAGCTTTCTTT. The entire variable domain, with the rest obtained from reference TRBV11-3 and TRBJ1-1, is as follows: EAGVVQSPRYKIIEKKQPVAFWCNPISGHNTLYWYLQNLGQGPELLIRYENEEAVDDSQLPKDRFSAERLKGVDSTLKIQPAELGDSAVYLCASSLRTEGTEAFFGQGTRLTVV.